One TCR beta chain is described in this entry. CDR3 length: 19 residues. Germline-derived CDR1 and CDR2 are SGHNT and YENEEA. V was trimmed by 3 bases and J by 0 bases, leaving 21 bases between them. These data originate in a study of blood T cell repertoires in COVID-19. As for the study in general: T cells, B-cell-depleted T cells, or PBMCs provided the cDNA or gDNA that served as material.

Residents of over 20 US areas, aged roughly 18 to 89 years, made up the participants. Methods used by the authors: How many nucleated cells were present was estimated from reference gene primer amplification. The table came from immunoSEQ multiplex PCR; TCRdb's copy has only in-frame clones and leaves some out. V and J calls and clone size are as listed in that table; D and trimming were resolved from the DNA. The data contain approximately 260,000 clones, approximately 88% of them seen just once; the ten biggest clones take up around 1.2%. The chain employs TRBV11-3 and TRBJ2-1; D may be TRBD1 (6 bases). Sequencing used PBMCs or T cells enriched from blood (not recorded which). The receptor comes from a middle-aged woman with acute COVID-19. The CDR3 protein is CASSFLSPFRGGSYNEQFF. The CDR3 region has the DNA TGTGCCAGCAGCTTCCTCTCGCCCTTCAGGGGCGGCTCCTACAATGAGCAGTTCTTC.